This T cell receptor beta chain was retrieved from a study of blood T cell repertoires in COVID-19. Original processing notes: Nucleated cell number was recorded as an estimate derived from reference gene primer amplification. Clones were read by immunoSEQ multiplex PCR, and TCRdb kept only the in-frame ones, dropping some. The V and J calls and clone size were taken over from that table, and D and trimming were inferred from the DNA. The repertoire has 280,000 or so clones, 85% of them found once; the top ten carry 2.5% to 3%. V lost 2 bases and J lost 3; bases outside the gene matches: 6. The germline CDR1 and CDR2 sequences are LNHNV and YYDKDF (reference sequence). This CDR3 has 16 amino acids.

The rearrangement uses TRBV15 and TRBJ1-4, with TRBD1 identical over 7 bases. Material for sequencing was PBMCs or T cells enriched from blood (not recorded which). The clonotype originates from a woman aged 45 to 65 who had recovered from COVID-19. The CDR3 here is CATSRRVQGPNEKLFF. The CDR3 region has the DNA TGTGCCACCAGCAGACGCGTACAGGGGCCTAATGAAAAACTGTTTTTT. The full variable domain, rest sourced from reference TRBV15 and TRBJ1-4, is DAMVIQNPRYQVTQFGKPVTLSCSQTLNHNVMYWYQQKSSQAPKLLFHYYDKDFNNEADTPDNFQSRRPNTSFCFLDIRSPGLGDTAMYLCATSRRVQGPNEKLFFGSGTQLSVL.